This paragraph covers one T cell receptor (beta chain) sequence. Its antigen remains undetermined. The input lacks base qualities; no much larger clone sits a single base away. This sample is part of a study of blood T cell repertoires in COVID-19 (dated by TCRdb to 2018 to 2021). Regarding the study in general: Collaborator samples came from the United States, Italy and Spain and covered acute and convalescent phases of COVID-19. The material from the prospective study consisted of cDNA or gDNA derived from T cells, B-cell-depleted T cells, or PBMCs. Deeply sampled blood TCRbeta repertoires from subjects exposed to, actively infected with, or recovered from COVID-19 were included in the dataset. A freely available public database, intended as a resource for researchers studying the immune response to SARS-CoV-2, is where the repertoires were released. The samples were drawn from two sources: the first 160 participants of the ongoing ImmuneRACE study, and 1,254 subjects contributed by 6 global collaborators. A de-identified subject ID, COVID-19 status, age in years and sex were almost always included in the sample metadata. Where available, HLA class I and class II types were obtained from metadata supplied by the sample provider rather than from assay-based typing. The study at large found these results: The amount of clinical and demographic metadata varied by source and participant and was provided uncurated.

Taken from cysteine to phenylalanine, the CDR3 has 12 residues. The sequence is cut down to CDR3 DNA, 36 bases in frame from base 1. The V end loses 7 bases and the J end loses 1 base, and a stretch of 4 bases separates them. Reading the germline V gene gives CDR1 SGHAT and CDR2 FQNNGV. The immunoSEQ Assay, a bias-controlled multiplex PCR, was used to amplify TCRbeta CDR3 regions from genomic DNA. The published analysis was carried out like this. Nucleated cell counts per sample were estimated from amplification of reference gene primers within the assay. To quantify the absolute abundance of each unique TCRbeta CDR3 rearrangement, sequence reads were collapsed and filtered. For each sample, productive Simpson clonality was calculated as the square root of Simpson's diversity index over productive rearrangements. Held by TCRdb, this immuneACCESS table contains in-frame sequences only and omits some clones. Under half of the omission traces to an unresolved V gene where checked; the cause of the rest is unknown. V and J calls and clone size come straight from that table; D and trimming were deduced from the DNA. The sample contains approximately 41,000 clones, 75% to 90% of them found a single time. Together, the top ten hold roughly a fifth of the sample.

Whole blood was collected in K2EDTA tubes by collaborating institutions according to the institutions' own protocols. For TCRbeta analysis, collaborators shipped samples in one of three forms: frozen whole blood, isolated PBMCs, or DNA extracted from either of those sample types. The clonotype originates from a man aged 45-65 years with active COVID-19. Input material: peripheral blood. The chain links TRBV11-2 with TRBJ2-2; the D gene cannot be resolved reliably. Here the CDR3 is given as CASTWNTGELFF. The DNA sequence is TGTGCCAGCACCTGGAACACCGGGGAGCTGTTTTTT.